These 22 T cell receptor beta chains share one sample of origin, sequenced in a study of radiation and T cells in renal cell carcinoma. Only in-frame clones appear in the TCRdb table, and some are missing; sequencing was by immunoSEQ multiplex PCR. Of about 64,000 clones listed, 65% to 80% are singletons. Time point here: blood 4 weeks post-SBRT, at nephrectomy. As for treatment: 15 Gy SBRT to primary tumor, nephrectomy 4 weeks later. The sequences come from blood, collected from a patient whose treatment included radiotherapy and nephrectomy. These receptors were obtained from a man between 60 and 75 years old with renal cell carcinoma.

V usage is TRBV5-1 and J usage is TRBJ2-3; a possible D gene is TRBD1 (6 bases). The CDR3 sequence is 17 residues long. Germline-derived CDR1 and CDR2 are SGHRS and YFSETQ. Trimming cost V 0 bases and J 0 bases, with 14 bases left between them. The CDR3 DNA reads TGCGCCAGCAGCTTGGAGGGTAGGGGACATAGCACAGATACGCAGTATTTT. This codes for CASSLEGRGHSTDTQYF.

This clone was found a few times. The chain employs TRBV30 and TRBJ2-3, with 8 bases identical to TRBD2. The CDR3 loop spans 13 amino acids. CDR1 and CDR2 (germline): GTSNPN, SVGIG (reference sequence). Trimming took 5 bases from V and 6 from J; bases not matched to a gene: 7. CDR3 DNA: TGTGCCTGGCACCCGGGACTAGGGGATACGCAGTATTTT. Protein sequence: CAWHPGLGDTQYF.

This clone has a single count. The J gene is TRBJ2-2, the V gene TRBV6-5; D gene ambiguous. CDR1 and CDR2 (germline): MNHEY, SVGAGI. The CDR3 has 13 amino acids. V lost 5 bases and J 0 bases, leaving 4 bases between the germline ends. CDR3 residues: CASSGANTGELFF. The DNA of the CDR3 is TGTGCCAGCAGTGGAGCGAACACCGGGGAGCTGTTTTTT.

A few counts support this clone. The V and J genes are TRBV7-2 and TRBJ2-7, with a possible D match to TRBD1 (5 bases). V gave up 2 bases and J gave up 4 bases, with 12 bases separating them. This CDR3 contains 14 residues. The germline V gene encodes CDR1 SGHTA and CDR2 FQGNSA. In DNA, the CDR3 is TGTGCCAGCAGCTTATTCCCACAGGTTTACGAGCAGTACTTC. Its protein product is CASSLFPQVYEQYF.

This rearrangement joins TRBV5-1 to TRBJ1-5; 10 bases are a match to TRBD1. V was clipped by 4 bases and J by 7 bases; unmatched bases: 5. This CDR3 is 14 amino acids long. CDR1 and CDR2 (germline): SGHRS, YFSETQ. The CDR3 here is CASSPGQGDQPQHF. The DNA for the CDR3 is TGCGCCAGCAGCCCAGGACAGGGGGACCAGCCCCAGCATTTT.

The chain employs TRBV4-3 and TRBJ2-1; 10 bases line up with TRBD2. Looked up from germline, CDR1 is LGHNA and CDR2 is YSLEER. CDR3 length equals 15 residues. The J segment lost 9 bases and the V segment lost 0 bases, leaving 5 bases of the junction unmatched. CDR3 nucleotides: TGCGCCAGCAGCCAAGACCCTAGCGGGGGTTTTGAGCAGTTCTTC. Its protein is CASSQDPSGGFEQFF.

The rearrangement joins TRBV19 to TRBJ1-1; D gene ambiguous. This CDR3 region has 17 residues. V lost 5 bases to trimming and J lost 2 bases, with 21 bases between them. Per the germline V gene, CDR1 is LNHDA and CDR2 is SQIVND (reference sequence). Written as DNA, the CDR3 is TGTGCCAGTAGTCGATTCAGCTCCGGGGTCGGTAACACTGAAGCTTTCTTT. This codes for CASSRFSSGVGNTEAFF.

This clone was counted once. The rearrangement links TRBV5-1 to TRBJ1-1; D might be TRBD1 (5 bases). This CDR3 is built from 13 residues. Germline-derived CDR1 and CDR2 are SGHRS and YFSETQ. The V gene lost 4 bases and the J gene lost 1 base, with 8 bases spanning the gap. The CDR3 here is CASSVGPNTEAFF. The CDR3 nucleotides are TGCGCCAGCAGCGTGGGACCGAACACTGAAGCTTTCTTT.

The chain couples TRBV5-4 to TRBJ2-3; D perhaps matches TRBD2 (6 bases). Germline-derived CDR1 and CDR2 are SGHNT and YYREEE (reference sequence). V dropped 2 bases and J dropped 5 bases, with 9 bases sitting between them. The CDR3 is 13 amino acids. The CDR3 reads CASSFWGGDTQYF. The DNA of the CDR3 is TGTGCCAGCAGCTTCTGGGGAGGAGATACGCAGTATTTT.

V and J are TRBV19 and TRBJ1-6; D gene ambiguous. With 3 bases removed from V and 8 bases from J, the gap between germline ends came to 14 bases. The CDR3 is 15 amino acids. Germline values: CDR1 LNHDA, CDR2 SQIVND (reference sequence). The chain's CDR3 is CASSILLDWDSPLHF. In DNA form, the CDR3 reads TGTGCCAGTAGTATCTTGCTGGACTGGGATTCACCCCTCCACTTT. The full variable domain, in which reference TRBV19 and TRBJ1-6 provide the parts outside the CDR3, is DGGITQSPKYLFRKEGQNVTLSCEQNLNHDAMYWYRQDPGQGLRLIYYSQIVNDFQKGDIAEGYSVSREKKESFPLTVTSAQKNPTAFYLCASSILLDWDSPLHFGNGTRLTVT.

This chain links TRBV19 with TRBJ2-3; 8 nucleotides align to TRBD1. After removal of 3 bases from V and 1 base from J, the junction contained 6 bases not matched to a gene. This CDR3 region has 16 residues. Looked up from germline, CDR1 is LNHDA and CDR2 is SQIVND (reference sequence). The CDR3 region is CASSMTGAPGTDTQYF. CDR3 nucleotide sequence: TGTGCCAGTAGTATGACAGGGGCCCCTGGCACAGATACGCAGTATTTT.

V and J are TRBV7-8 and TRBJ1-1; no reliable D call. Germline lookup yields CDR1 SGHVS and CDR2 FQNEAQ. Trimming cost V 5 bases and J 3 bases, with 13 bases left between them. The CDR3 runs 14 residues. CDR3 amino acids: CASSNGPRDTEAFF. CDR3 DNA: TGTGCCAGCAGCAACGGGCCGCGGGACACTGAAGCTTTCTTT. Together with reference TRBV7-8 and TRBJ1-1, the CDR3 gives the full variable domain: GAGVSQSPRYKVAKRGQDVALRCDPISGHVSLFWYQQALGQGPEFLTYFQNEAQLDKSGLPSDRFFAERPEGSVSTLKIQRTQQEDSAVYLCASSNGPRDTEAFFGQGTRLTVV.

The rearrangement uses TRBV9 and TRBJ2-3, with D possibly TRBD2 on 6 matching bases. Looked up from germline, CDR1 is SGDLS and CDR2 is YYNGEE. Trimming pared 4 bases from V and 0 bases from J, leaving 12 bases between. CDR3 size: 15 residues. Here the CDR3 reads CASSPTGTSTDTQYF. The CDR3 DNA follows: TGTGCCAGCAGCCCGACCGGGACTAGCACAGATACGCAGTATTTT. Full variable domain (rest looked up from reference TRBV9 and TRBJ2-3): DSGVTQTPKHLITATGQRVTLRCSPRSGDLSVYWYQQSLDQGLQFLIQYYNGEERAKGNILERFSAQQFPDLHSELNLSSLELGDSALYFCASSPTGTSTDTQYFGPGTRLTVL.

V usage is TRBV11-2 and J usage is TRBJ1-6, with D tentatively TRBD1 (5 bases). The CDR3 has 13 residues. Trimming pared 7 bases from V and 13 bases from J, leaving 17 bases between. CDR1 and CDR2 (germline): SGHAT, FQNNGV. The CDR3 sequence: CASKGRANEPLHF. For the CDR3, the DNA is TGTGCCAGCAAGGGCAGGGCAAATGAGCCCCTCCACTTT.

The genes are TRBV27 and TRBJ2-7; 9 bases map to TRBD2. Trimming removed 6 bases from V and 4 bases from J; junction bases left unmatched: 10. The CDR3 is made up of 15 amino acids. Germline CDR1 MNHEY, CDR2 SMNVEV (reference sequence). The CDR3 loop reads CASRVSGGIVYEQYF. The CDR3 bases are TGTGCCAGCAGGGTCAGCGGGGGGATTGTTTACGAGCAGTACTTC.

The V and J genes are TRBV7-9 and TRBJ1-1, with 12 bases that match TRBD1. Trimming cost V 5 bases and J 3 bases; bases outside gene matches: 4. The CDR3 length is 15 residues. CDR1 and CDR2 from the germline V gene are SEHNR and FQNEAQ (reference sequence). This CDR3 is CASSPGTGGHTEAFF. The CDR3 bases are TGTGCCAGCAGCCCCGGGACAGGGGGCCACACTGAAGCTTTCTTT.

The chain couples TRBV29-1 to TRBJ2-6; TRBD2 might be the D (6 bases). The germline V gene encodes CDR1 SQVTM and CDR2 ANQGSEA. Trimming took 5 bases from V and 0 from J, leaving 20 bases between them. CDR3 length: 18 residues. CDR3 sequence: CSVTAPGTSYSGANVLTF. The CDR3 DNA follows: TGCAGCGTTACCGCACCCGGGACTTCATACTCTGGGGCCAACGTCCTGACTTTC.

The CDR3 region is CASSQIPRDANTGELFF. The CDR3 region has the DNA TGTGCCAGCAGCCAAATCCCGCGGGACGCTAACACCGGGGAGCTGTTTTTT. The gene calls are TRBV11-2 and TRBJ2-2; D possibly corresponds to TRBD2 (6 bases). This CDR3 has 17 amino acids. Trimming stripped 5 bases from V and 2 bases from J, with 18 bases between. CDR1 and CDR2 from the germline V gene are SGHAT and FQNNGV.

The CDR3 loop reads CASSLEGAGTGELFF. As DNA, the CDR3 is TGCGCCAGCAGCTTGGAGGGGGCAGGAACCGGGGAGCTGTTTTTT. This sequence joins TRBV5-1 and TRBJ2-2, with TRBD1 matching over 7 bases. The CDR3 has 15 residues. V was clipped by 0 bases and J by 5 bases; unmatched bases: 4. CDR1 is SGHRS and CDR2 is YFSETQ in the germline V gene.

This clone occurred a few times. CDR3 coding DNA: TGTGCCAGCTATAACAAAGTGAACACTGAAGCTTTCTTT. Its translation: CASYNKVNTEAFF. This chain links TRBV18 with TRBJ1-1; no reliable D call. Germline lookup yields CDR1 KGHSH and CDR2 LQKENI. The CDR3 consists of 13 residues. V was clipped by 7 bases and J by 0 bases, with 9 bases between them. Filled out from reference TRBV18 and TRBJ1-1, the complete variable domain reads NAGVMQNPRHLVRRRGQEARLRCSPMKGHSHVYWYRQLPEEGLKFMVYLQKENIIDESGMPKERFSAEFPKEGPSILRIQQVVRGDSAAYFCASYNKVNTEAFFGQGTRLTVV.

The chain couples TRBV9 to TRBJ2-5; D gene ambiguous. With 0 bases removed from V and 1 base from J, the gap between germline ends came to 13 bases. The CDR3 length is 16 residues. CDR1 SGDLS and CDR2 YYNGEE come from the germline V gene. As DNA, the CDR3 is TGTGCCAGCAGCGTAGCTGGCAGTGGGCTCCAAGAGACCCAGTACTTC. Amino acids: CASSVAGSGLQETQYF.

V gene TRBV6-5 combines with J gene TRBJ1-1; the D is unclear. Germline V gene sequence: CDR1 MNHEY, CDR2 SVGAGI. The CDR3 length is 14 residues. V was cut by 0 bases and J by 1 base, with 6 bases left in between. CDR3 amino acids: CASSYSIANTEAFF. CDR3 sequence (DNA): TGTGCCAGCAGTTACTCGATTGCGAACACTGAAGCTTTCTTT.